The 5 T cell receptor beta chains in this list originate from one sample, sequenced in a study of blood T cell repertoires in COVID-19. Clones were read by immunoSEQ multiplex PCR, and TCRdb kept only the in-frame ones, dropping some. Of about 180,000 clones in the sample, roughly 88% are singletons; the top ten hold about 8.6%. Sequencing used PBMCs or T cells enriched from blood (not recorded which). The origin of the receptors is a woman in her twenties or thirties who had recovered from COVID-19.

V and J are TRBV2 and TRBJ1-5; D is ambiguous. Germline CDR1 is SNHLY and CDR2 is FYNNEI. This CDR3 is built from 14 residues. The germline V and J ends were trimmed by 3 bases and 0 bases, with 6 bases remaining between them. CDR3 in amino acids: CASSDLSSNQPQHF. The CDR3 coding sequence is TGTGCCAGCAGTGATCTGAGTAGCAATCAGCCCCAGCATTTT.

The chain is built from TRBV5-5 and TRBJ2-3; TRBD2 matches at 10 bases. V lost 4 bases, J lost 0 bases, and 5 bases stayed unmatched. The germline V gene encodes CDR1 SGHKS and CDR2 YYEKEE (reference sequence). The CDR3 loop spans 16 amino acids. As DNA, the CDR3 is TGTGCCAGCAGCCCTACTAGCGGGACTAGCACAGATACGCAGTATTTT. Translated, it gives CASSPTSGTSTDTQYF.

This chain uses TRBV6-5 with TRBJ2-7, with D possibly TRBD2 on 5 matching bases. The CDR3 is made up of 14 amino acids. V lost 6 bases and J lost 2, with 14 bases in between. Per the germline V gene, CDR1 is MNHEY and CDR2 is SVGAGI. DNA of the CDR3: TGTGCCAGCAGAGCTAGGGAGAAAGCCTACGAGCAGTACTTC. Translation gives CASRAREKAYEQYF.

CDR3 DNA: TGTGCCAGCAGTTCCCCCGAAGAGTACGACACTGAAGCTTTCTTT. Protein: CASSSPEEYDTEAFF. The chain recombines TRBV28 with TRBJ1-1, with D hard to call. V dropped 4 bases and J dropped 3 bases, with 15 bases sitting between them. CDR1 is MDHEN, CDR2 SYDVKM, per germline. CDR3 length: 15 residues.

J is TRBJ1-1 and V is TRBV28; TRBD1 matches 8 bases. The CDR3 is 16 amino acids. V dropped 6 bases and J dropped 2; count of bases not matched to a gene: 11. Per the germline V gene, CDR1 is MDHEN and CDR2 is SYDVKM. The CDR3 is CASSNRQGLLNTEAFF. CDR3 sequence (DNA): TGTGCCAGCAGCAATCGACAGGGGCTCCTAAACACTGAAGCTTTCTTT.